One and the same sample provided the 23 T cell receptor beta chains below, sequenced in a study of T cell repertoires in cytomegalovirus infection. TCRdb fed the reads into MiXCR, producing one record per CDR3 protein. Of about 740,000 distinct CDR3 sequences listed, about a third were seen once; the top ten hold more than 2.5%. Sample: PBMCs. The receptor source for this set is a human donor in good health (CMV status not recorded). Some clones in this sample may be carry-over from other donors' samples.

This clonotype was counted between two and nine times. V is TRBV6-1 and J is TRBJ2-1; 12 bases map to TRBD1. The CDR3 extends over 15 amino acids. Per germline, CDR1 MNHNS and CDR2 SASEGT. Trimming at V came to 7 bases and at J to 4 bases, leaving 5 bases not matched to a gene. The CDR3 protein is CASNPGQGAYNEQFF. The CDR3 nucleotides read TGTGCCAGCAATCCGGGACAGGGGGCTTACAATGAGCAGTTCTTC.

This sequence joins TRBV20-1 and TRBJ1-6; D is perhaps TRBD1 (5 bases). V lost 3 bases, J lost 10 bases, and 22 bases lay in between. The germline gives CDR1 DFQATT, CDR2 SNEGSKA (reference sequence). The CDR3 is made up of 16 amino acids. CDR3 coding DNA: TGCAGTGCTAGGATGGGTGCGGGGGGAAAAGGATCACCCCTCCACTTT. Protein sequence: CSARMGAGGKGSPLHF.

This clonotype has a handful of counts. The J gene is TRBJ2-7, the V gene TRBV10-3; no reliable D call. The V gene lost 0 bases and the J gene lost 5 bases, with 14 bases spanning the gap. Germline V lookup: CDR1 ENHRY, CDR2 SYGVKD. CDR3 length equals 15 residues. The CDR3 DNA is TGTGCCATCAGTGAGTCGAAAGCAGGCCTAAACGAGCAGTACTTC. Translating it yields CAISESKAGLNEQYF.

The genes are TRBV20-1 and TRBJ2-1, with 12 bases matching TRBD2. This CDR3 comprises 14 residues. The J segment lost 9 bases and the V segment lost 8 bases, leaving 11 bases of the junction unmatched. Germline assignment: CDR1 DFQATT and CDR2 SNEGSKA (reference sequence). CDR3 sequence: CSSKTSGSRREQFF. As DNA, the CDR3 is TGCAGTTCAAAGACTAGCGGGAGTCGTCGTGAGCAGTTCTTC.

This clonotype was picked up a small number of times. The chain links TRBV12-3 or TRBV12-4 to TRBJ2-1, with TRBD2 matching 8 bases. The junction had 5 bases not matched to a gene; V was cut back by 4 bases and J by 3 bases. The CDR3 totals 15 residues. The CDR3 loop reads CASSSSGRGYNEQFF. The CDR3 nucleotides read TGTGCCAGCAGTTCTAGCGGGCGAGGCTACAATGAGCAGTTCTTC.

This rearrangement joins TRBV19 to TRBJ1-5; TRBD1 matches 9 bases. The CDR3 consists of 18 residues. The J segment lost 4 bases and the V segment lost 5 bases, leaving 15 bases of the junction unmatched. CDR1 and CDR2 (germline): LNHDA, SQIVND (reference sequence). Here the CDR3 reads CASSARSLRQGENQPQHF. DNA for the CDR3: TGTGCCAGTAGTGCCCGCTCGCTTCGACAGGGGGAGAATCAGCCCCAGCATTTT.

This clonotype was seen only a few times. This sequence joins TRBV19 and TRBJ2-1; D gene uncertain. Germline-derived CDR1 and CDR2 are LNHDA and SQIVND (reference sequence). CDR3 length equals 16 residues. V dropped 1 base and J dropped 2 bases, with 12 bases sitting between them. DNA of the CDR3: TGTGCCAGTAGTATAGGGGCTTTCCTAACCTACAATGAGCAGTTCTTC. It codes for CASSIGAFLTYNEQFF.

The chain links TRBV28 to TRBJ1-6; D is unclear. Germline V gives CDR1 MDHEN, CDR2 SYDVKM. V dropped 2 bases and J dropped 6 bases, with 8 bases sitting between them. CDR3 size: 14 residues. In DNA, the CDR3 is TGTGCCAGCAGTTTAAGGGCAGCTAATTCACCCCTCCACTTT. The encoded protein is CASSLRAANSPLHF.

CDR3 residues: CSASDPGSSYNEQFF. CDR3 in DNA: TGCAGTGCTAGCGACCCGGGATCCTCCTACAATGAGCAGTTCTTC. The chain carries TRBV20-1 and TRBJ2-1; tentative D call: TRBD2 (5 bases). The V gene's germline CDR1 is DFQATT and CDR2 SNEGSKA (reference sequence). Trimming left V 3 bases short and J 0 bases short, with 12 bases between. The CDR3 extends over 15 amino acids.

This clonotype was seen at least ten times. This chain links TRBV7-2 with TRBJ2-7; 12 nucleotides line up with TRBD2. This CDR3 spans 15 amino acids. Germline CDR1 is SGHTA and CDR2 is FQGNSA. V shed 5 bases and J 6 bases; nucleotides not matched to a gene: 8. The CDR3 DNA sequence: TGTGCCAGCAGCCACTCGACTAGCGGGGGAGGCGAGCAGTACTTC. Translation: CASSHSTSGGGEQYF.

The chain combines TRBV13 with TRBJ2-7; possibly TRBD1 for D (5 bases). The germline gives CDR1 PRHDT, CDR2 FYEKMQ (reference sequence). CDR3 size: 13 residues. The V gene lost 4 bases and the J gene lost 3 bases, with 10 bases spanning the gap. CDR3 sequence: CASSSDSVYEQYF. The CDR3 DNA reads as TGTGCCAGCAGCTCCGACAGCGTCTACGAGCAGTACTTC.

This clonotype was observed at least ten times. This chain connects TRBV7-3 to TRBJ1-1; 7 bases are a match to TRBD1. This CDR3 is built from 13 residues. The J segment lost 3 bases and the V segment lost 3 bases, leaving 1 base of the junction unmatched. Germline V gene data show CDR1 as SGHTA and CDR2 as FQGTGA. The CDR3 nucleotides read TGTGCCAGCAGCTTCGACAGGGACACTGAAGCTTTCTTT. It is translated as CASSFDRDTEAFF.

This clonotype was observed at least ten times. The chain uses TRBV28 and TRBJ1-1, with a weak D call TRBD1 (5 bases). Germline V gene sequence: CDR1 MDHEN, CDR2 SYDVKM. This CDR3 region has 15 residues. The ends were cut back, 5 bases at V and 4 bases at J, with 17 bases in the middle. CDR3 loop: CASSLRGGTGTEAFF. CDR3 coding DNA: TGTGCCAGCAGTCTTCGGGGAGGGACGGGCACTGAAGCTTTCTTT.

The chain joins TRBV7-8 to TRBJ1-6; possible D gene TRBD1, 6 bases. The germline V gene encodes CDR1 SGHVS and CDR2 FQNEAQ. V was pared by 1 base and J by 13 bases, with 14 bases between. This CDR3 comprises 14 residues. DNA of the CDR3: TGTGCCAGCAGCTTAGTGGCAGGGGAGGTTCCCCTCCACTTT. As protein: CASSLVAGEVPLHF. Using reference TRBV7-8 and TRBJ1-6 for the parts outside the CDR3, the full variable domain is GAGVSQSPRYKVAKRGQDVALRCDPISGHVSLFWYQQALGQGPEFLTYFQNEAQLDKSGLPSDRFFAERPEGSVSTLKIQRTQQEDSAVYLCASSLVAGEVPLHFGNGTRLTVT.

The chain is built from TRBV27 and TRBJ1-2, with unresolved D. This CDR3 is 14 amino acids long. Germline V gene lookup returns CDR1 MNHEY and CDR2 SMNVEV (reference sequence). V dropped 2 bases and J dropped 13 bases, with 20 bases sitting between them. This CDR3 reads CASSLNGVAEFRTF. The CDR3 DNA follows: TGTGCCAGCAGTTTAAATGGGGTTGCGGAGTTTCGCACCTTC.

This clonotype occurred a few times. This chain uses TRBV7-3 with TRBJ1-4; D possibly corresponds to TRBD1 (5 bases). The CDR3 is made up of 17 amino acids. V was cut by 2 bases and J by 4 bases, with 17 bases left in between. Germline-derived CDR1 and CDR2 are SGHTA and FQGTGA. The CDR3, as DNA: TGTGCCAGCAGCTTATTCGAGACAGCGCCATTTAATGAAAAACTGTTTTTT. Protein sequence: CASSLFETAPFNEKLFF. The full variable domain, rest sourced from reference TRBV7-3 and TRBJ1-4, is GAGVSQTPSNKVTEKGKYVELRCDPISGHTALYWYRQSLGQGPEFLIYFQGTGAADDSGLPNDRFFAVRPEGSVSTLKIQRTERGDSAVYLCASSLFETAPFNEKLFFGSGTQLSVL.

J is TRBJ1-6 and V is TRBV12-3 or TRBV12-4; unclear D gene. Trimming left V 5 bases short and J 6 bases short, with 8 bases between. The CDR3 is made up of 13 amino acids. In nucleotides, the CDR3 is TGTGCCAGCAGTGACTCGAGTAATTCACCCCTCCACTTT. This gives the protein CASSDSSNSPLHF.

This clonotype was observed many times. The chain joins TRBV7-6 to TRBJ1-1; no clear D gene. V was clipped by 1 base and J by 0 bases, with 12 bases between them. Germline V gene lookup returns CDR1 SGHVS and CDR2 FNYEAQ. This CDR3 contains 16 residues. CDR3 amino acids: CASSLDFLEVNTEAFF. In DNA form, the CDR3 reads TGTGCCAGCAGCTTAGATTTCTTAGAGGTGAACACTGAAGCTTTCTTT.

This clonotype was picked up a small number of times. The chain's CDR3 is CASSLATYQPQHF. The CDR3 bases are TGTGCCAGCAGCTTAGCGACATACCAGCCCCAGCATTTT. The rearrangement joins TRBV7-8 to TRBJ1-5; D is unresolved. Germline loops: CDR1 SGHVS, CDR2 FQNEAQ. This CDR3 region has 13 residues. V lost 0 bases and J lost 7, with 7 bases in between.

The chain combines TRBV7-8 with TRBJ2-5; D uncertain. This CDR3 has 13 residues. In germline, CDR1 is SGHVS, CDR2 FQNEAQ. Trimming took off 7 bases at V and 13 bases at J, with 22 bases between the two ends. CDR3 in amino acids: CASTVPGRETTYF. The CDR3 DNA is TGTGCCAGCACCGTCCCCGGTAGAGAGACCACGTACTTC.

This clonotype was observed a few times. The gene calls are TRBV6-1 and TRBJ1-1; D is undetermined. The V end lost 11 bases, the J end lost 6 bases, and 4 bases lay between the germline ends. Germline CDR1 and CDR2: MNHNS and SASEGT. The CDR3 has 8 residues. The chain's CDR3 is CADPEAFF. CDR3 nucleotide sequence: TGTGCCGACCCTGAAGCTTTCTTT.

This clonotype was seen a handful of times. The CDR3 coding sequence is TGTGCCAGCAGTCCATGGGGACAGCCGAATCAGCCCCAGCATTTT. It is translated as CASSPWGQPNQPQHF. The chain has TRBV12-3 or TRBV12-4 and TRBJ1-5; 7 bases fit TRBD1. V lost 5 bases and J lost 4; bases outside the gene matches: 8. There are 15 residues in the CDR3.

Worth noting for this clonotype: At one of its ends the junction is not consistent with the germline gene, which may arise from a read error. The CDR3 loop reads CASNLQGPDTEAFF. CDR3 bases: TGTGCCTCCAACTTGCAGGGTCCGGACACTGAAGCTTTCTTC. This chain links TRBV10-3 with TRBJ1-1; tentative D call: TRBD1 (5 bases). CDR1 and CDR2 (germline): ENHRY, SYGVKD. This CDR3 region has 14 residues.